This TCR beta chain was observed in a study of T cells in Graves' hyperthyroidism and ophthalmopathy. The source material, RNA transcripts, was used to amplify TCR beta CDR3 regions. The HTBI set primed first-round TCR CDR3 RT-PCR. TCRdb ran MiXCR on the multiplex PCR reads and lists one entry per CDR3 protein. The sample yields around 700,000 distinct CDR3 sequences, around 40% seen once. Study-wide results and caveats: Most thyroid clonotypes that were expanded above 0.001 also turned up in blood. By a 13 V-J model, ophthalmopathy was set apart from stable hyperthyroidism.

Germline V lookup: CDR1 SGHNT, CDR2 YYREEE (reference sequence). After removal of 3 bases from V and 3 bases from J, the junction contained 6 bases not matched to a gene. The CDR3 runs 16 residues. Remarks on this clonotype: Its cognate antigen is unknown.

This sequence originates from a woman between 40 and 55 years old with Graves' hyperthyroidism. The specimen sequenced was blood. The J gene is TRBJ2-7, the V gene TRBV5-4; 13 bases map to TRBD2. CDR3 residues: CASSYGLAGALYEQYF. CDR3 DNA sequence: TGTGCCAGCAGCTATGGACTAGCGGGGGCCCTCTACGAGCAGTACTTC.